A single T cell receptor beta chain is shown here with its context. TCRdb's table, derived via immunoSEQ multiplex PCR, lists solely in-frame clones and lacks some. Here the sample spans about 180,000 clones, 82% being singletons. Germline CDR1 is SGHNT and CDR2 is YYREEE (reference sequence). V gave up 6 bases and J gave up 5 bases, with 17 bases separating them. The CDR3 has 14 amino acids. The data were obtained in a study of blood T cell repertoires in COVID-19. Specimen: peripheral blood. The clonotype comes from a woman between 70 and 85 years old with acute or convalescent COVID-19. This sequence joins TRBV5-4 and TRBJ1-2; D not resolved. CDR3 DNA sequence: TGTGCCAGCACCGAAGCCGAAGGAGATTATGGCTACACCTTC. Translation: CASTEAEGDYGYTF.